This T cell receptor beta chain was documented in a study of CXCR3-negative and CXCR3-positive naive CD8 T cells. Study as a whole: Each library held about 1.5 +/- 0.3 million TRB reads, 120 million to 150 million in total.

From germline, CDR1 is ENHRY and CDR2 SYGVKD. The CDR3 runs to 16 residues. Regarding this clonotype: Its antigen is unidentified.

TRB cDNA libraries were made by UMI-labeled 5' RACE. TCRdb re-called the 5' RACE reads and shows each CDR3 protein once, DNA omitted. The sample yields 130,000 or so distinct CDR3 sequences, of which the top ten take up less than 0.3%. Study observations and caveats: The study found that naive CXCR3-negative and CXCR3-positive cells shared TRBV-TRBJ usage, while memory cells differed. CXCR3-positive naive cells had more hydrophobic TRB CDR3s than CXCR3-negative naive cells. No difference in surface CD5 was seen between naive subsets, and TCR strength was inferred from TRB CDR3 properties.

The J gene is TRBJ2-7, the V gene TRBV10-3; TCRdb gives TRBD2 as the D gene, but with no DNA this cannot be confirmed. The source material was naive CXCR3- CD8+ T cells from blood. The subset denotes: CD45RO-CCR7+CD27+CD95- naive CD8+ T cells lacking CXCR3 (TNR3-). The receptor was isolated from a human donor in good health. Some clones in this sample may be carry-over from other donors' samples. The CDR3 is CAISELGTSGIYEQYF.